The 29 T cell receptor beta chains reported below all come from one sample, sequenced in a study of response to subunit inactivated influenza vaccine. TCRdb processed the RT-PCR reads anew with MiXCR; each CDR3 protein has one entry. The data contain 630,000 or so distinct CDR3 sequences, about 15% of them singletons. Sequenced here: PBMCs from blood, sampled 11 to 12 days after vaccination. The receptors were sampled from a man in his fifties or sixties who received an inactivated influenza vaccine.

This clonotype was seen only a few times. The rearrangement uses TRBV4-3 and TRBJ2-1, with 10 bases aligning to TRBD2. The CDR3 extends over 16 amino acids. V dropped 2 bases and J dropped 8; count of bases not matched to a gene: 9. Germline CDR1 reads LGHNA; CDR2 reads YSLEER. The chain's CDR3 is CASSQTSGMPTDEQFF. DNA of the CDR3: TGCGCCAGCAGCCAAACTAGCGGGATGCCTACAGATGAGCAGTTCTTC.

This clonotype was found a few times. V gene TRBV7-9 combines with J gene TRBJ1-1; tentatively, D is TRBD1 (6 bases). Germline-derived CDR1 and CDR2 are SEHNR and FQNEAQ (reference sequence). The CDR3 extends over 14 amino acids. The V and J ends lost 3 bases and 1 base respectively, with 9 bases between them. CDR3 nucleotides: TGTGCCAGCAGCTTTGGACAGTCGAACACTGAAGCTTTCTTT. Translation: CASSFGQSNTEAFF.

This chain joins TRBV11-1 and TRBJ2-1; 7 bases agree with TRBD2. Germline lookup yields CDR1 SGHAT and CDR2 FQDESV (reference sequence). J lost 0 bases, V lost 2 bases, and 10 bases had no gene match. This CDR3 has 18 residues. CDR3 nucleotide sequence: TGTGCCAGCAGCTTAAACCTTGCGGGAGTTGGCTCCTACAATGAGCAGTTCTTC. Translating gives CASSLNLAGVGSYNEQFF.

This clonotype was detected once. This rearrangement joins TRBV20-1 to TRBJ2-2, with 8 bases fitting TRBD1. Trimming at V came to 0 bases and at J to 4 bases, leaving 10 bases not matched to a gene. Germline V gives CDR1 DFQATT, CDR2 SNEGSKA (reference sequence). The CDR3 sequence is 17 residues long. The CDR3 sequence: CSARDRLTGGSTGELFF. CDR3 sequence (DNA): TGCAGTGCTAGAGATCGCCTAACAGGGGGATCCACCGGGGAGCTGTTTTTT.

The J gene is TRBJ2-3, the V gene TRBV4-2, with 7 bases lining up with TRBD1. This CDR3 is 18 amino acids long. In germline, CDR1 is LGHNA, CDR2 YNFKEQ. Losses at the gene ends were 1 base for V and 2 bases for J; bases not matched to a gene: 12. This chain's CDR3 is CASSQGGNRGAVTDTQYF. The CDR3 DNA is TGTGCCAGCAGCCAAGGTGGGAACAGGGGCGCAGTCACAGATACGCAGTATTTT.

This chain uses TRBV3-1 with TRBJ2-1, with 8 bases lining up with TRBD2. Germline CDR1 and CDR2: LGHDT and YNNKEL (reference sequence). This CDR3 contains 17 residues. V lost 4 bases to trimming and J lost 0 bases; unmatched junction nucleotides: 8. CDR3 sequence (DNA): TGTGCCAGCAGCCCTCGACTAGCGCTCAGCTCCTACAATGAGCAGTTCTTC. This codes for CASSPRLALSSYNEQFF.

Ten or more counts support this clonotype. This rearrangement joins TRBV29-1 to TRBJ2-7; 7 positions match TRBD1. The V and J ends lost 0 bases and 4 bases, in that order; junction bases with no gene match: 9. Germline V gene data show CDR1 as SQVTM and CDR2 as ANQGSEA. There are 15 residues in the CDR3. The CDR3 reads CSVEDLGAGGYEQYF. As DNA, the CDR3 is TGCAGCGTTGAAGATCTAGGGGCAGGGGGATACGAGCAGTACTTC.

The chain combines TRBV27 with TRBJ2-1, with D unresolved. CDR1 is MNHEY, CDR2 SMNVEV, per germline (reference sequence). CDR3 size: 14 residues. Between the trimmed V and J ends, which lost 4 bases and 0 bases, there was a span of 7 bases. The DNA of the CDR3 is TGTGCCAGCAGTTCTTGGTTCTCCTACAATGAGCAGTTCTTC. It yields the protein CASSSWFSYNEQFF.

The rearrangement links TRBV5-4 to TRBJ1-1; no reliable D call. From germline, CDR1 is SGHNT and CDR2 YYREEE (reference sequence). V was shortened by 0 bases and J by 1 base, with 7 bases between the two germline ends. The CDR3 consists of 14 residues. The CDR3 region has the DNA TGTGCCAGCAGCTTGGCCAGAGCGAACACTGAAGCTTTCTTT. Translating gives CASSLARANTEAFF.

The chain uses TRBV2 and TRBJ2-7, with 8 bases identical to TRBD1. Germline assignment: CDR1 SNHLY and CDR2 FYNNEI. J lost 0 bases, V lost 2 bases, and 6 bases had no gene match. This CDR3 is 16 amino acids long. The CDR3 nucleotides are TGTGCCAGCAGTGAATGGGCAGGGGGCTCCTCCTACGAGCAGTACTTC. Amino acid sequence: CASSEWAGGSSYEQYF.

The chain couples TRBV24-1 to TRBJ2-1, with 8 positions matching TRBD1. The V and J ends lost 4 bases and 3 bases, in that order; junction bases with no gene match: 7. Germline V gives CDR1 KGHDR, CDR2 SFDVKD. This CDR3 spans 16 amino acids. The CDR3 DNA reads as TGTGCCACCAGTGACGCCCGGACAGGGTTCTACAATGAGCAGTTCTTC. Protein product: CATSDARTGFYNEQFF.

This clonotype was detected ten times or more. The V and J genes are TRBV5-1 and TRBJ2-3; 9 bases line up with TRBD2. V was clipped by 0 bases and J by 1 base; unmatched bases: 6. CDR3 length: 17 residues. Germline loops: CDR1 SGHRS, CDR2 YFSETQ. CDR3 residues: CASSLEATSGGTDTQYF. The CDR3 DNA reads TGCGCCAGCAGCTTGGAGGCGACTAGCGGAGGCACAGATACGCAGTATTTT.

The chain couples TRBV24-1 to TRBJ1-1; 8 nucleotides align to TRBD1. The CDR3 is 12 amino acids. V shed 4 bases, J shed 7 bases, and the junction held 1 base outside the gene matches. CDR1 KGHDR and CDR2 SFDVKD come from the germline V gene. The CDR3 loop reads CATSEDRDEAFF. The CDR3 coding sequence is TGTGCCACCAGTGAGGACAGGGATGAAGCTTTCTTT.

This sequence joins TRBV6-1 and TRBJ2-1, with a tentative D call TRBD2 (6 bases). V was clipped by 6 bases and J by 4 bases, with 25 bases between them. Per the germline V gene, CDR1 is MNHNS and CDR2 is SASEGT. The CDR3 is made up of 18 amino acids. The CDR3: CASSRDRRRERSYNEQFF. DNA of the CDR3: TGTGCCAGCAGCCGGGACCGGAGGCGGGAACGGTCATACAATGAGCAGTTCTTC.

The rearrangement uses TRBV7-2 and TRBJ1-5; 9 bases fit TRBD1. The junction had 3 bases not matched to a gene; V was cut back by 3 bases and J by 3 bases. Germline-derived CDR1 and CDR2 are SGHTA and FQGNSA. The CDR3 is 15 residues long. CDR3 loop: CASSLDRGYNQPQHF. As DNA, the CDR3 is TGTGCCAGCAGCTTGGACAGGGGCTACAATCAGCCCCAGCATTTT.

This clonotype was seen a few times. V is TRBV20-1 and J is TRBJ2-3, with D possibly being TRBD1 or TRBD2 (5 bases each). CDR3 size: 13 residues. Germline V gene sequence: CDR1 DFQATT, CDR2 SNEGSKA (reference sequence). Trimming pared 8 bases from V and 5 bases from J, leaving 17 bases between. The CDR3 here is CSTRAGSLDTQYF. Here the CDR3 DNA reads TGCAGTACGAGGGCAGGGTCTTTAGATACGCAGTATTTT.

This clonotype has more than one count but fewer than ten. DNA of the CDR3: TGTGCCACCAGCAGCAGGGACAGGGGGGGAGGTCAAGAGACCCAGTACTTC. Its translation: CATSSRDRGGGQETQYF. The chain has TRBV15 and TRBJ2-5; 11 bases agree with TRBD1. The length of the CDR3 is 17 residues. Unmatched junction bases numbered 8, after V lost 3 bases and J lost 2 bases. The germline V gene encodes CDR1 LNHNV and CDR2 YYDKDF (reference sequence).

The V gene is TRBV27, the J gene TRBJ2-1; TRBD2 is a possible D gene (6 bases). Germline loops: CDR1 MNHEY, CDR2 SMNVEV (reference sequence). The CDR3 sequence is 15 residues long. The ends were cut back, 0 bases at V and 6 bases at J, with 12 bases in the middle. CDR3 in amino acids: CASSLSVGLLNEQFF. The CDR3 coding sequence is TGTGCCAGCAGTTTATCAGTGGGACTCCTCAATGAGCAGTTCTTC.

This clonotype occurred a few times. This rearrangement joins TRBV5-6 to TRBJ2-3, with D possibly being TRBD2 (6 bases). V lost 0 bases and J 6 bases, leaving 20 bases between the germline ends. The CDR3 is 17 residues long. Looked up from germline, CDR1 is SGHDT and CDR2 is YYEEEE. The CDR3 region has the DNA TGTGCCAGCAGCTTGGACGGGGGACTCCTAGACGTTGATACGCAGTATTTT. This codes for CASSLDGGLLDVDTQYF.

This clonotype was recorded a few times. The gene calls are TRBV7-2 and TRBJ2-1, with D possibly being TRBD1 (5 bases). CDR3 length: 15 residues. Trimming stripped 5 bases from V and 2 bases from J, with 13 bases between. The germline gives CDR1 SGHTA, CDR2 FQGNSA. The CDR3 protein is CASSTQGTPYNEQFF. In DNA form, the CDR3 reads TGTGCCAGCAGCACCCAGGGTACCCCCTACAATGAGCAGTTCTTC.

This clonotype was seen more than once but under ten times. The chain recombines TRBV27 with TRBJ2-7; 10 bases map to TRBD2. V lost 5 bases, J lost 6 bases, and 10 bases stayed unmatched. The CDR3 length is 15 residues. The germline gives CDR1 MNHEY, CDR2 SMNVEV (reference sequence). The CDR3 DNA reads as TGTGCCAGCAGTGCCTTGGGACTAGCGAGAGGCGAGCAGTACTTC. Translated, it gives CASSALGLARGEQYF.

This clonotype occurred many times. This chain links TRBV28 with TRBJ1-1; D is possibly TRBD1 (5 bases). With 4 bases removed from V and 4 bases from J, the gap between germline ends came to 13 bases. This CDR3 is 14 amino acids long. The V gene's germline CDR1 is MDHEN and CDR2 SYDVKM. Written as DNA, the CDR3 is TGTGCCAGCAGTTACAGGAGCCAGGGCACTGAAGCTTTCTTT. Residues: CASSYRSQGTEAFF.

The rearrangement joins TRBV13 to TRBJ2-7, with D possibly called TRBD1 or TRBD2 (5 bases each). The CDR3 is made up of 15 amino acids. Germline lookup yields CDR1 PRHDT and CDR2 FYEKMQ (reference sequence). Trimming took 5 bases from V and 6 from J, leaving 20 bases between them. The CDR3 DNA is TGTGCCAGCAGCCCAAACCCGGGACGCGAGATCGAGCAGTACTTC. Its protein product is CASSPNPGREIEQYF.

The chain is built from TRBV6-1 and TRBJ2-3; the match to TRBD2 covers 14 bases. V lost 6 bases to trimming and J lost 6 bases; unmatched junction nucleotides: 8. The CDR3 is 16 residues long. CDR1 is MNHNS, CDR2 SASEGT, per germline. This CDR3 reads CASRKGLAGAADTQYF. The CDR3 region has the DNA TGTGCCAGCAGGAAGGGACTAGCGGGAGCTGCGGATACGCAGTATTTT.

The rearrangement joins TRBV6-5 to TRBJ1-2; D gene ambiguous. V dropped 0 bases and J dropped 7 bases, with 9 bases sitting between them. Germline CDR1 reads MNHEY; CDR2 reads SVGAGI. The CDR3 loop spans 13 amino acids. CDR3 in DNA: TGTGCCAGCAGTTACTCGATTACGGCTGGCTACACCTTC. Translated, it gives CASSYSITAGYTF.

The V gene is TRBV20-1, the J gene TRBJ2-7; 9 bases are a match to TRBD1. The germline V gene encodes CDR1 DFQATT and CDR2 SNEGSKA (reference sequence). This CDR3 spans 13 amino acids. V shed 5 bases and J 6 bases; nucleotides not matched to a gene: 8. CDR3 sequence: CSARTGTGPEQYF. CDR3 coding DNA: TGCAGTGCTCGCACCGGGACAGGGCCCGAGCAGTACTTC.

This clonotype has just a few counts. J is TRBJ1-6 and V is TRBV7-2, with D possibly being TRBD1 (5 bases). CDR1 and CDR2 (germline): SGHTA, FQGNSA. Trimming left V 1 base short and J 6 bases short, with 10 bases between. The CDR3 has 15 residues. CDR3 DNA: TGTGCCAGCAGCTTAGATTGGGGCAGTAATTCACCCCTCCACTTT. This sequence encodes CASSLDWGSNSPLHF.

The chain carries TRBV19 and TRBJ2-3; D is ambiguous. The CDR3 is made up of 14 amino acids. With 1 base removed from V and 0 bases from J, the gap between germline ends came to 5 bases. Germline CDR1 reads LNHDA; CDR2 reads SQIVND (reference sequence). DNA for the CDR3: TGTGCCAGTAGTATAGTTGGGAGCACAGATACGCAGTATTTT. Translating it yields CASSIVGSTDTQYF.

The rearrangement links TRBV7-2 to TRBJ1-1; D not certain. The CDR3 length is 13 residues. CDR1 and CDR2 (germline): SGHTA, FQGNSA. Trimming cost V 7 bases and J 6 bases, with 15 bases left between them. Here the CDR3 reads CASTNNAGAEAFF. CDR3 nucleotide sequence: TGTGCCAGCACCAATAACGCCGGCGCTGAAGCTTTCTTT. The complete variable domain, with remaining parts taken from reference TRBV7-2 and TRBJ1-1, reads GAGVSQSPSNKVTEKGKDVELRCDPISGHTALYWYRQSLGQGLEFLIYFQGNSAPDKSGLPSDRFSAERTGGSVSTLTIQRTQQEDSAVYLCASTNNAGAEAFFGQGTRLTVV.